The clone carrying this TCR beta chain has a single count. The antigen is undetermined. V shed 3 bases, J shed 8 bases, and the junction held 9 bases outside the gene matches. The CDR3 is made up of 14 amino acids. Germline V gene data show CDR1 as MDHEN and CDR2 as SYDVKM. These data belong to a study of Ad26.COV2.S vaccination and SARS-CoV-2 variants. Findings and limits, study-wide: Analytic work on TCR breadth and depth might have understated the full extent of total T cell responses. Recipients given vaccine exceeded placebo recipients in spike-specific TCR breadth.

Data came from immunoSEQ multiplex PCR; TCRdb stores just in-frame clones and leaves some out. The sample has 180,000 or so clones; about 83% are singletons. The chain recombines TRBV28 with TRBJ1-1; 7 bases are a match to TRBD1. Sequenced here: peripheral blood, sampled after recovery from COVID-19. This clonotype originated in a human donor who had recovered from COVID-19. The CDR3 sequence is CASSFPGGGGEAFF. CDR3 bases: TGTGCCAGCAGTTTTCCCGGGGGAGGGGGCGAAGCTTTCTTT.